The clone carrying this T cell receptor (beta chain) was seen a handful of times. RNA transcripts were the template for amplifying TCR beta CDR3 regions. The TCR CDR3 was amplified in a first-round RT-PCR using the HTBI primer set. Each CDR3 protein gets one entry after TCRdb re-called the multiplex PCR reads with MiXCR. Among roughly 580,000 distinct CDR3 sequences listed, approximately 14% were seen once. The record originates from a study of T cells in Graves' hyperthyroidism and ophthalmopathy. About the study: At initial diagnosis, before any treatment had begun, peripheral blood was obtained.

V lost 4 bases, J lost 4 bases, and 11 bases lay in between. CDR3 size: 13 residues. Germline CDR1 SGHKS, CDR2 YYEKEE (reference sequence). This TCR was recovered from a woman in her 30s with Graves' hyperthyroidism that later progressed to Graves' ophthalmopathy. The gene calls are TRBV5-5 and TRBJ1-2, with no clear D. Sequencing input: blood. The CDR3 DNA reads TGTGCCAGCAGCACCGACGTGGTCTATGGCTACACCTTC. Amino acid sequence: CASSTDVVYGYTF.